These 27 T cell receptor beta chains were all obtained from the same sample, sequenced in a study of T cells after yellow fever vaccination. TCRdb processed the 5' RACE reads anew with MiXCR; each CDR3 protein has one entry. Here the sample spans some 120,000 distinct CDR3 sequences, 13% to 15% being singletons. The source material was CD8+ T cells sorted from PBMCs, sampled 5 days after the yellow fever booster vaccination. The receptors shown here come from a man between 18 and 29 years old who received the YFV17D yellow fever vaccine.

This clonotype occurred many times. This rearrangement joins TRBV9 to TRBJ1-6; D is undetermined. The CDR3 runs 14 residues. Trimming stripped 0 bases from V and 6 bases from J, with 7 bases between. Germline values: CDR1 SGDLS, CDR2 YYNGEE. The CDR3 reads CASSVGLFNSPLHF. The CDR3 DNA follows: TGTGCCAGCAGCGTAGGGCTTTTTAATTCACCCCTCCACTTT.

This chain uses TRBV7-9 with TRBJ1-5; D is undetermined. Germline V gene lookup returns CDR1 SEHNR and CDR2 FQNEAQ (reference sequence). CDR3 length: 15 residues. V lost 3 bases and J 3 bases, leaving 12 bases between the germline ends. In nucleotides, the CDR3 is TGTGCCAGCAGCTTCACAGCTGAGCTCAATCAGCCCCAGCATTTT. Its translation is CASSFTAELNQPQHF.

This chain joins TRBV3-1 and TRBJ1-4; no clear D. The CDR3 loop spans 15 amino acids. V shed 1 base and J shed 2 bases, with 8 bases lying between them. The germline CDR1 and CDR2 sequences are LGHDT and YNNKEL (reference sequence). CDR3 protein: CASSQGSGTNEKLFF. DNA for the CDR3: TGTGCCAGCAGCCAAGGGTCCGGGACTAATGAAAAACTGTTTTTT.

The sample holds a few counts of this clonotype. V and J are TRBV7-2 and TRBJ2-3; D is ambiguous. Trimming shortened V by 1 base and J by 2 bases, and 10 bases separated the two germline ends. The germline CDR1 and CDR2 sequences are SGHTA and FQGNSA. This CDR3 spans 15 amino acids. DNA of the CDR3: TGTGCCAGCAGCTTAGGTTGGCGGACCACAGATACGCAGTATTTT. It encodes CASSLGWRTTDTQYF.

This clonotype was detected many times. The chain recombines TRBV6-5 with TRBJ2-3; D gene uncertain. Trimming took 0 bases from V and 3 from J, leaving 13 bases between them. This CDR3 has 16 residues. The germline CDR1 and CDR2 sequences are MNHEY and SVGAGI. CDR3 loop: CASSYSTPRGTDTQYF. The CDR3 bases are TGTGCCAGCAGTTACTCGACTCCGCGAGGTACAGATACGCAGTATTTT.

In DNA form, the CDR3 reads TGTGCCAGCAGGGACAGGTTACACGGCCCTGAAGCTTTCTTT. Translation: CASRDRLHGPEAFF. The chain links TRBV12-3 or TRBV12-4 to TRBJ1-1; 7 nucleotides line up with TRBD1. CDR3 length equals 14 residues. V shed 6 bases, J shed 6 bases, and the junction held 10 bases outside the gene matches.

J is TRBJ2-1 and V is TRBV7-9, with 10 bases lining up with TRBD2. Germline V gene sequence: CDR1 SEHNR, CDR2 FQNEAQ (reference sequence). V lost 5 bases and J lost 1; bases outside the gene matches: 5. The CDR3 sequence is 16 residues long. The CDR3 DNA sequence: TGTGCCAGCAGCGAACTAGCGGGGAGTTCCTACAATGAGCAGTTCTTC. This gives the protein CASSELAGSSYNEQFF.

This clonotype has more than one count but fewer than ten. The chain employs TRBV4-3 and TRBJ1-3; D unresolved. There are 13 residues in the CDR3. The germline V gene has CDR1 LGHNA and CDR2 YSLEER. V lost 9 bases and J 4 bases, leaving 13 bases between the germline ends. In DNA form, the CDR3 reads TGCGCCAGTTCGGAGGATGGGGGAAACACCATATATTTT. Translating it yields CASSEDGGNTIYF.

This clonotype has a count of ten or more. The chain has TRBV9 and TRBJ2-1, with 11 bases that match TRBD2. In germline, CDR1 is SGDLS, CDR2 YYNGEE. Unmatched junction bases numbered 5, after V lost 4 bases and J lost 8 bases. CDR3 length: 14 amino acids. CDR3 protein: CASSLSGGAYEQFF. CDR3 DNA: TGTGCCAGCAGCCTTAGCGGGGGGGCTTATGAGCAGTTCTTC. Full variable domain (rest looked up from reference TRBV9 and TRBJ2-1): DSGVTQTPKHLITATGQRVTLRCSPRSGDLSVYWYQQSLDQGLQFLIQYYNGEERAKGNILERFSAQQFPDLHSELNLSSLELGDSALYFCASSLSGGAYEQFFGPGTRLTVL.

This clonotype has only a few counts. This chain joins TRBV9 and TRBJ2-3; weak D call: TRBD1 (6 bases). This CDR3 contains 16 residues. Germline V gene sequence: CDR1 SGDLS, CDR2 YYNGEE. Trimming removed 3 bases at V and 1 base at J, with 15 bases between. The CDR3 region is CASSGETGQGTDTQYF. The CDR3 nucleotides are TGTGCCAGCAGCGGGGAGACAGGCCAGGGCACAGATACGCAGTATTTT.

The chain recombines TRBV11-3 with TRBJ2-2, with 7 bases aligning to TRBD1. Looked up from germline, CDR1 is SGHNT and CDR2 is YENEEA. Trimming cost V 5 bases and J 3 bases; bases outside gene matches: 15. The CDR3 sequence is 18 residues long. The CDR3 DNA reads TGTGCCAGCAGCACCTGGGACAGCCACCTTGAGGACACCGGGGAGCTGTTTTTT. As protein: CASSTWDSHLEDTGELFF.

The chain employs TRBV6-6 and TRBJ2-2; possibly TRBD2 for D (7 bases). The CDR3 is made up of 13 amino acids. The germline V gene has CDR1 MNHNY and CDR2 SVGAGI (reference sequence). V dropped 7 bases and J dropped 7 bases, with 13 bases sitting between them. Here the CDR3 DNA reads TGTGCCAGCACCATAGGGGGGGACGGGGAGCTGTTTTTT. This encodes CASTIGGDGELFF.

The chain combines TRBV4-1 with TRBJ1-5; 12 bases agree with TRBD1. Germline lookup yields CDR1 MGHRA and CDR2 YSYEKL. The CDR3 totals 16 residues. V shed 4 bases, J shed 5 bases, and the junction held 6 bases outside the gene matches. The CDR3 reads CASSLTGTGGDQPQHF. CDR3 DNA: TGCGCCAGCAGCCTCACCGGGACAGGGGGCGATCAGCCCCAGCATTTT.

The table lists this clonotype with a few counts. The rearrangement uses TRBV13 and TRBJ2-7, with D tentatively TRBD2 (5 bases). The CDR3 sequence is 12 residues long. V shed 0 bases and J shed 12 bases, with 12 bases lying between them. Germline CDR1 PRHDT, CDR2 FYEKMQ (reference sequence). The CDR3 bases are TGTGCCAGCAGCTTAGGGGGTGAGGGTCCGTACGTC. Protein: CASSLGGEGPYV.

This clonotype was observed a handful of times. V is TRBV7-8 and J is TRBJ2-3; either TRBD1 or TRBD2 may fit D (5 bases each). The CDR3 is 16 residues long. Between the trimmed V and J ends, which lost 0 bases and 2 bases, there was a span of 12 bases. Germline loops: CDR1 SGHVS, CDR2 FQNEAQ. The CDR3 sequence is CASSLAYPGTTDTQYF. The CDR3 DNA reads TGTGCCAGCAGCTTAGCGTATCCGGGGACCACAGATACGCAGTATTTT.

The V gene is TRBV6-5, the J gene TRBJ2-1; 9 nucleotides match TRBD1. Per germline, CDR1 MNHEY and CDR2 SVGAGI. This CDR3 region has 13 residues. The trim removed 6 bases at V and 15 bases at J, leaving 12 bases unmatched. In DNA, the CDR3 is TGTGCCAGCAGCCCTCACCAGGGACAGGGCCGGTTCTTC. Translation gives CASSPHQGQGRFF.

A single count supports this clonotype. The CDR3, as DNA: TGCAGTGCTAATTCTCGGTATGAAAAACTGTTTTTT. Its translation: CSANSRYEKLFF. The chain is built from TRBV20-1 and TRBJ1-4; D is unresolved. Germline V gene sequence: CDR1 DFQATT, CDR2 SNEGSKA (reference sequence). Trimming took 4 bases from V and 6 from J, leaving 9 bases between them. CDR3 length: 12 amino acids.

This clonotype was detected ten times or more. The chain employs TRBV7-2 and TRBJ2-1; 8 nucleotides line up with TRBD2. The CDR3 contains 12 residues. Germline trimming cut 11 bases from V and 7 bases from J; bases unmatched to any gene: 7. Germline CDR1 and CDR2: SGHTA and FQGNSA. The CDR3 DNA reads as TGTGCCTGTACTAGCGGCCAAAATGAGCAGTTCTTC. Translating it yields CACTSGQNEQFF.

A few counts support this clonotype. The rearrangement links TRBV2 to TRBJ2-7; D is undetermined. The V end lost 3 bases, the J end lost 0 bases, and 15 bases lay between the germline ends. This CDR3 comprises 16 residues. Germline CDR1 reads SNHLY; CDR2 reads FYNNEI. DNA for the CDR3: TGTGCCAGCAGTGAGAATGTCGGGCCTCCCTCCTACGAGCAGTACTTC. Its protein is CASSENVGPPSYEQYF. The full variable domain, in which reference TRBV2 and TRBJ2-7 provide the parts outside the CDR3, is EPEVTQTPSHQVTQMGQEVILRCVPISNHLYFYWYRQILGQKVEFLVSFYNNEISEKSEIFDDQFSVERPDGSNFTLKIRSTKLEDSAMYFCASSENVGPPSYEQYFGPGTRLTVT.

The chain joins TRBV7-9 to TRBJ2-7; weak D call: TRBD2 (7 bases). The V and J ends lost 6 bases and 5 bases respectively, with 14 bases between them. The germline gives CDR1 SEHNR, CDR2 FQNEAQ (reference sequence). There are 13 residues in the CDR3. The DNA of the CDR3 is TGTGCCAGCAGGGAGGGGGGGACCCACGAGCAGTACTTC. This sequence encodes CASREGGTHEQYF.

The rearrangement joins TRBV6-4 to TRBJ2-3, with TRBD2 identical over 10 bases. V shed 3 bases and J 0 bases; nucleotides not matched to a gene: 0. The CDR3 is 15 residues long. Germline V gene sequence: CDR1 MRHNA, CDR2 SNTAGT. CDR3 nucleotide sequence: TGTGCCAGCAGTGAAGCGGGGGGGAGCACAGATACGCAGTATTTT. This translates into CASSEAGGSTDTQYF.

This clonotype was found a few times. The gene calls are TRBV12-3 or TRBV12-4 and TRBJ1-1; 7 bases align to TRBD1. The CDR3 covers 14 residues. With V trimmed by 6 bases and J by 1 base, 5 bases remained unmatched. The CDR3 is CASRERQGNTEAFF. CDR3 in DNA: TGTGCCAGCAGGGAACGACAGGGGAACACTGAAGCTTTCTTT.

Many counts were recorded for this clonotype. J is TRBJ2-1 and V is TRBV20-1, with D possibly TRBD2 on 5 matching bases. The CDR3 runs to 12 residues. The ends were cut back, 5 bases at V and 3 bases at J, with 8 bases in the middle. In germline, CDR1 is DFQATT, CDR2 SNEGSKA (reference sequence). The CDR3: CSASAGYNEQFF. CDR3 bases: TGCAGTGCTTCGGCGGGCTACAATGAGCAGTTCTTC.

This clonotype has more than one count but fewer than ten. This sequence joins TRBV7-9 and TRBJ1-6; TRBD1 aligns across 7 bases. V lost 4 bases, J lost 0 bases, and 3 bases stayed unmatched. CDR3 length equals 16 residues. Germline V lookup: CDR1 SEHNR, CDR2 FQNEAQ (reference sequence). CDR3 bases: TGTGCCAGCAGCTCGACAGGGAGCTCCTATAATTCACCCCTCCACTTT. Translated: CASSSTGSSYNSPLHF.

This clonotype was picked up a small number of times. V usage is TRBV11-2 and J usage is TRBJ1-1; the D gene is possibly TRBD1 (5 bases). The CDR3 covers 18 residues. The ends were cut back, 0 bases at V and 5 bases at J, with 22 bases in the middle. Germline CDR1 SGHAT, CDR2 FQNNGV. The CDR3 protein is CASSLDWSLGGLETEAFF. The CDR3 DNA reads TGTGCCAGCAGCTTAGACTGGTCTCTGGGGGGGTTGGAGACTGAAGCTTTCTTT.

This clonotype was observed a handful of times. The genes are TRBV10-2 and TRBJ1-5; TRBD1 is a possible D gene (5 bases). Trimming removed 5 bases from V and 4 bases from J, with 9 bases in between. Germline CDR1 reads WSHSY; CDR2 reads SAAADI. The CDR3 totals 13 residues. CDR3: CASSTGANQPQHF. The CDR3 DNA reads TGCGCCAGCAGTACAGGCGCTAATCAGCCCCAGCATTTT.

V usage is TRBV20-1 and J usage is TRBJ2-7, with 13 bases lining up with TRBD2. V shed 3 bases, J shed 2 bases, and the junction held 4 bases outside the gene matches. CDR3 length: 15 residues. Per germline, CDR1 DFQATT and CDR2 SNEGSKA (reference sequence). CDR3 nucleotide sequence: TGCAGTGCTAGCCTGACTAGCGGGGGGCCCTACGAGCAGTACTTC. Protein sequence: CSASLTSGGPYEQYF.